These 7 T cell receptor beta chains originate from one sample sequenced in a study of glioma-infiltrating T cells. The iRepertoire nested amplicon-rescue multiplex PCR amplified TCR alpha and beta CDR3s from RNA. TCRdb fed the multiplex PCR reads into MiXCR, producing one record per CDR3 protein. This table holds about 180,000 distinct CDR3 sequences, about 47% found once. Sequenced: glioma tissue, nonneoplastic brain tissue, or PBMCs (not recorded which). The receptor set was obtained from a human donor with low-grade glioma or glioblastoma, undergoing nonglioma brain surgery, or in good health (not recorded which).

This clonotype was seen many times. V usage is TRBV7-6 and J usage is TRBJ1-3; D unresolved. In germline, CDR1 is SGHVS, CDR2 FNYEAQ. The V end lost 5 bases, the J end lost 0 bases, and 11 bases lay between the germline ends. The CDR3 has 15 amino acids. The DNA for the CDR3 is TGTGCCAGCAGCATGGGAGGGATCTCTGGAAACACCATATATTTT. It yields the protein CASSMGGISGNTIYF.

This clonotype has only one observation. A junction end diverges from the germline sequence, so it may reflect a read error. The CDR3 DNA sequence: TGTGCCAGAGACAAGAACCAAGAGAGCCAGTACTTC. Residues: CARDKNQESQYF. V gene TRBV28 combines with J gene TRBJ2-5; no definite D call. The CDR3 is 12 amino acids. Germline V gives CDR1 MDHEN, CDR2 SYDVKM.

The genes are TRBV20-1 and TRBJ1-1; possible D gene TRBD1, 5 bases. This CDR3 spans 12 amino acids. From germline, CDR1 is DFQATT and CDR2 SNEGSKA (reference sequence). V shed 4 bases and J shed 8 bases, with 14 bases lying between them. The CDR3 spells CSATGLTYEAFF. For the CDR3, the DNA is TGCAGTGCTACGGGGCTAACTTACGAAGCTTTCTTT.

This clonotype was recorded at least ten times. V and J are TRBV27 and TRBJ2-5; 13 bases are shared with TRBD2. After removal of 5 bases from V and 4 bases from J, the junction contained 4 bases not matched to a gene. Per the germline V gene, CDR1 is MNHEY and CDR2 is SMNVEV (reference sequence). The CDR3 contains 15 residues. Written as DNA, the CDR3 is TGTGCCAGCAGTCCGGGACTAGCGGGATCAGAGACCCAGTACTTC. This translates into CASSPGLAGSETQYF.

Worth noting for this clonotype: A much larger clonotype is one base distant, so this may be a read error. The chain couples TRBV7-9 to TRBJ1-5; D unresolved. V shed 5 bases and J shed 1 base, with 6 bases lying between them. Germline V gene sequence: CDR1 SEHNR, CDR2 FQNEAQ (reference sequence). This CDR3 has 13 amino acids. CDR3 sequence: CASSLMSNQPQHF. The CDR3 DNA is TGTGCCAGCAGCCTCATGAGCAATCAGCCCCAGCATTTT.

This clonotype turned up a few times. In nucleotides, the CDR3 is TGTGCCAGCAGCCAGACTAGCGGAGGATTTGAGCAGTTCTTC. It is translated as CASSQTSGGFEQFF. This sequence joins TRBV3-1 and TRBJ2-1; TRBD2 agrees at 9 bases. Trimming cost V 3 bases and J 9 bases; bases outside gene matches: 6. This CDR3 has 14 amino acids. The germline V gene has CDR1 LGHDT and CDR2 YNNKEL (reference sequence).

This clonotype was observed many times. This chain connects TRBV20-1 to TRBJ2-5, with TRBD2 identical over 7 bases. V lost 5 bases, J lost 2 bases, and 8 bases stayed unmatched. Germline loops: CDR1 DFQATT, CDR2 SNEGSKA (reference sequence). The CDR3 totals 14 residues. CDR3 bases: TGCAGTGCTCCCGGGAGGCTGATACAAGAGACCCAGTACTTC. It specifies CSAPGRLIQETQYF.